The next 18 T cell receptor beta chains were all read from a single sample in a study of shared clonotypes between healthy human individuals. Here immunoSEQ multiplex PCR was the method, and the copy in TCRdb shows in-frame clones only, minus some. The profile covers around 2,000,000 clones, with roughly 94% appearing a single time and around 1.1% taken by the ten largest. Cells designated naive CD8 were CD45RO-negative and were positively selected for CCR7, with terminally differentiated effector memory CD45RA+ cells excluded. Sequencing used naive CD8+ T cells sorted from blood. The receptors come from a man between 18 and 35 years old in good health.

The rearrangement joins TRBV29-1 to TRBJ2-7, with TRBD1 matching over 10 bases. Losses at the gene ends were 7 bases for V and 0 bases for J; bases not matched to a gene: 9. This CDR3 has 15 residues. Germline CDR1 SQVTM, CDR2 ANQGSEA. For the CDR3, the DNA is TGCAGCGCCGTGGGCGGACAGGGGGGCTCCTACGAGCAGTACTTC. Translated, it gives CSAVGGQGGSYEQYF.

This clone has only a few counts. V is TRBV7-2 and J is TRBJ2-1, with 14 nucleotides matching TRBD2. Germline V gives CDR1 SGHTA, CDR2 FQGNSA. The CDR3 totals 16 residues. Germline trimming cut 5 bases from V and 9 bases from J; bases unmatched to any gene: 9. CDR3 bases: TGTGCCAGCAGCCCGGGGACTAGCGGGAGTTGGGGTGAGCAGTTCTTC. Its translation: CASSPGTSGSWGEQFF.

This chain uses TRBV7-9 with TRBJ2-1, with D tentatively TRBD1 (6 bases). The CDR3 extends over 15 amino acids. Germline V gene data show CDR1 as SEHNR and CDR2 as FQNEAQ (reference sequence). Deletions cut 4 bases from V and 0 bases from J, with 10 bases between. The CDR3 bases are TGTGCCAGCAGCTCCCGGGACAACTCCTACAATGAGCAGTTCTTC. Encoded protein: CASSSRDNSYNEQFF.

The chain recombines TRBV6-5 with TRBJ2-7; unclear D gene. CDR1 and CDR2 (germline): MNHEY, SVGAGI. V dropped 3 bases and J dropped 6 bases, with 15 bases sitting between them. The CDR3 length is 14 residues. As DNA, the CDR3 is TGTGCCAGCAGTTATGGGTCATCCGTAGGCGAGCAGTACTTC. As protein: CASSYGSSVGEQYF.

V usage is TRBV28 and J usage is TRBJ2-7; 7 nucleotides agree with TRBD1. The J segment lost 3 bases and the V segment lost 10 bases, leaving 3 bases of the junction unmatched. Germline V gene lookup returns CDR1 MDHEN and CDR2 SYDVKM. The CDR3 contains 11 residues. Here the CDR3 DNA reads TGTGCCATACAGGGGATCTACGAGCAGTACTTC. This codes for CAIQGIYEQYF.

The V and J genes are TRBV28 and TRBJ1-6; TRBD1 agrees at 9 bases. The CDR3 is 17 amino acids. Germline V gene data show CDR1 as MDHEN and CDR2 as SYDVKM. The V and J ends lost 3 bases and 0 bases, in that order; junction bases with no gene match: 3. The CDR3 region is CASSFGTGSSYNSPLHF. The CDR3 bases are TGTGCCAGCAGTTTCGGGACAGGGAGCTCCTATAATTCACCCCTCCACTTT.

This rearrangement joins TRBV11-2 to TRBJ1-6; unclear D gene. Trimming removed 5 bases at V and 10 bases at J, with 18 bases between. Per germline, CDR1 SGHAT and CDR2 FQNNGV. CDR3 length: 15 amino acids. In DNA form, the CDR3 reads TGTGCCAGCAGCCTAACGGCGGCGGTTCAGTCACCCCTCCACTTT. Protein product: CASSLTAAVQSPLHF.

The chain joins TRBV4-1 to TRBJ1-2, with D unresolved. Trimming took off 4 bases at V and 1 base at J, with 13 bases between the two ends. CDR1 and CDR2 from the germline V gene are MGHRA and YSYEKL. The CDR3 totals 15 residues. The CDR3 sequence: CASSRTDGDNYGYTF. The CDR3 DNA sequence: TGCGCCAGCAGCCGAACCGATGGGGATAACTATGGCTACACCTTC.

The gene calls are TRBV4-3 and TRBJ2-5; 8 bases line up with TRBD1. Looked up from germline, CDR1 is LGHNA and CDR2 is YSLEER. Unmatched junction bases numbered 9, after V lost 4 bases and J lost 5 bases. This CDR3 contains 15 residues. DNA of the CDR3: TGCGCCAGCAGCCGATTGACAGGGGTGAGGGAGACCCAGTACTTC. Protein: CASSRLTGVRETQYF.

V is TRBV28 and J is TRBJ2-1; D is unresolved. The V and J ends lost 6 bases and 0 bases respectively, with 12 bases between them. This CDR3 comprises 15 residues. Looked up from germline, CDR1 is MDHEN and CDR2 is SYDVKM. The CDR3 sequence: CASSLRWSSYNEQFF. The CDR3 nucleotides are TGTGCCAGCAGCCTCAGGTGGAGCTCCTACAATGAGCAGTTCTTC.

To note about this clone: Other DNA sequences in the sample encode the same CDR3. The V and J genes are TRBV6-5 and TRBJ2-1; 10 bases line up with TRBD2. The V gene's germline CDR1 is MNHEY and CDR2 SVGAGI. The V and J ends lost 0 bases and 7 bases, in that order; junction bases with no gene match: 3. The length of the CDR3 is 15 residues. CDR3 DNA sequence: TGTGCCAGCAGTTACTCGCCTAGCGGGGGTAATGAGCAGTTCTTC. As protein: CASSYSPSGGNEQFF.

As concerns this clone: Different DNA sequences within this sample yield the same CDR3. CDR3 loop: CASSYSDSSGNTIYF. DNA for the CDR3: TGTGCCAGCAGTTACTCCGACAGTTCCGGAAACACCATATATTTT. This rearrangement joins TRBV6-6 to TRBJ1-3; possible D gene TRBD1, 5 bases. This CDR3 spans 15 amino acids. With 0 bases removed from V and 4 bases from J, the gap between germline ends came to 10 bases. CDR1 and CDR2 from the germline V gene are MNHNY and SVGAGI (reference sequence).

V gene TRBV4-1 combines with J gene TRBJ2-1; 14 nucleotides match TRBD2. Losses at the gene ends were 1 base for V and 6 bases for J; bases not matched to a gene: 5. The CDR3 runs to 17 residues. Germline V lookup: CDR1 MGHRA, CDR2 YSYEKL. CDR3 nucleotide sequence: TGCGCCAGCAGCCAAGGGGGACTAGCGGGAGCCGTCAATGAGCAGTTCTTC. This gives the protein CASSQGGLAGAVNEQFF.

V and J are TRBV7-9 and TRBJ2-7, with D tentatively TRBD1 (6 bases). The CDR3 loop spans 13 amino acids. The V end lost 11 bases, the J end lost 6 bases, and 20 bases lay between the germline ends. Germline lookup yields CDR1 SEHNR and CDR2 FQNEAQ (reference sequence). Here the CDR3 reads CALWGQGDSEQYF. In nucleotides, the CDR3 is TGTGCCCTGTGGGGGCAGGGTGATAGCGAGCAGTACTTC.

The CDR3 reads CASSLVSPLWGTPYNEQFF. The CDR3 DNA reads as TGTGCCAGCAGCTTAGTCTCCCCCTTGTGGGGAACCCCCTACAATGAGCAGTTCTTC. V is TRBV11-2 and J is TRBJ2-1; D unresolved. The CDR3 runs to 19 residues. CDR1 and CDR2 from the germline V gene are SGHAT and FQNNGV. V was cut by 1 base and J by 2 bases, with 21 bases left in between.

The CDR3 loop is CASIGEGLTGELFF. DNA for the CDR3: TGTGCCAGTATCGGGGAGGGCCTCACCGGGGAGCTGTTTTTT. The rearrangement links TRBV19 to TRBJ2-2, with 7 nucleotides matching TRBD2. The CDR3 has 14 residues. Trimming took 7 bases from V and 4 from J; bases not matched to a gene: 6. Looked up from germline, CDR1 is LNHDA and CDR2 is SQIVND (reference sequence).

The rearrangement links TRBV11-2 to TRBJ2-6, with D perhaps TRBD1 (5 bases). Trimming stripped 1 base from V and 12 bases from J, with 13 bases between. Germline V lookup: CDR1 SGHAT, CDR2 FQNNGV. CDR3 size: 14 residues. The CDR3 here is CASSLATGFGVLTF. For the CDR3, the DNA is TGTGCCAGCAGCTTAGCAACAGGCTTTGGCGTCCTGACTTTC.

This clone was seen a handful of times. The genes are TRBV2 and TRBJ1-4; D is possibly TRBD1 (6 bases). CDR1 is SNHLY, CDR2 FYNNEI, per germline. The CDR3 is made up of 14 amino acids. V dropped 5 bases and J dropped 2 bases, with 9 bases sitting between them. In DNA, the CDR3 is TGTGCCAGCAGTCCAGGGGCGACTAATGAAAAACTGTTTTTT. Translating gives CASSPGATNEKLFF.